This T cell receptor (beta chain) stems from a study of Ad26.COV2.S vaccination and SARS-CoV-2 variants. About the study: Participants got Ad26.COV2.S intramuscularly, once or twice 56 days apart.

Study results and caveats: Among vaccine recipients, spike-specific TCR breadth exceeded that of placebo recipients.

Data came from immunoSEQ multiplex PCR; TCRdb stores just in-frame clones and leaves some out. The sample has about 680,000 clones, 70% to 90% seen once. This sample's treatment: about 20 received Ad26.COV2.S at low or high dose, single or two shots; 5 received placebo; per-sample allocation not given. Vaccine and placebo recipients were sampled on day 63 after the first injection. The germline CDR1 and CDR2 sequences are SGHTA and FQGTGA. CDR3 size: 13 residues. V shed 4 bases and J shed 1 base, with 7 bases lying between them. On this clone itself: Its antigen is not identified. Within the sample, other DNA sequences also encode this same CDR3.

The genes are TRBV7-3 and TRBJ1-1; tentative D call: TRBD1 (5 bases). Material: peripheral blood, obtained in a trial of Ad26.COV2.S vaccine versus placebo. The source is a person between 18 and 65 years old who received the Ad26.COV2.S COVID-19 vaccine or a placebo. The CDR3 loop is CASSSQGNTEAFF. DNA for the CDR3: TGTGCCAGCAGCTCTCAGGGGAACACTGAAGCTTTCTTT. Complete variable domain (other parts from reference TRBV7-3 and TRBJ1-1): GAGVSQTPSNKVTEKGKYVELRCDPISGHTALYWYRQSLGQGPEFLIYFQGTGAADDSGLPNDRFFAVRPEGSVSTLKIQRTERGDSAVYLCASSSQGNTEAFFGQGTRLTVV.